The TCR beta chain described here comes from a study of metastatic and nonmetastatic thyroid tumors. Study background: Repertoires from blood and tumor or nodule tissue of malignant and benign thyroid patients were compared. Study outcomes and limitations: Benign nodules reportedly had significantly lower TCR beta diversity than malignant thyroid tumors in blood and tumor.

Under the authors' procedure: Building a distant-metastasis classifier for papillary thyroid cancer drew on CDR3 differences across clinicopathological groups. MiXCR re-clonotyped the PCR reads for TCRdb. The authors' filters were not applied to this entry. This repertoire shows 43,000 or so clones, more than 20% found once; its top ten account for about 3.3%. No patient had received any treatment before thyroid surgery. At least ten counts were recorded for this clone. The antigen is unknown. Other DNA sequences in this sample translate to the same CDR3. Germline values: CDR1 KGHSH, CDR2 LQKENI. The CDR3 totals 16 residues. J was trimmed by 5 bases and V by 4 bases; bases with no gene match: 11.

Sequenced material: blood. The chain is built from TRBV18 and TRBJ1-1, with 9 bases identical to TRBD1. The TCR comes from a male donor with papillary thyroid cancer or a benign thyroid nodule (not recorded which). Some clones in this sample may be carry-over from other donors' samples. As DNA, the CDR3 is TGTGCCAGCTCACTCGGGACAGGGAGTATCACTACTGAAGCTTTCTTT. Its translation: CASSLGTGSITTEAFF.